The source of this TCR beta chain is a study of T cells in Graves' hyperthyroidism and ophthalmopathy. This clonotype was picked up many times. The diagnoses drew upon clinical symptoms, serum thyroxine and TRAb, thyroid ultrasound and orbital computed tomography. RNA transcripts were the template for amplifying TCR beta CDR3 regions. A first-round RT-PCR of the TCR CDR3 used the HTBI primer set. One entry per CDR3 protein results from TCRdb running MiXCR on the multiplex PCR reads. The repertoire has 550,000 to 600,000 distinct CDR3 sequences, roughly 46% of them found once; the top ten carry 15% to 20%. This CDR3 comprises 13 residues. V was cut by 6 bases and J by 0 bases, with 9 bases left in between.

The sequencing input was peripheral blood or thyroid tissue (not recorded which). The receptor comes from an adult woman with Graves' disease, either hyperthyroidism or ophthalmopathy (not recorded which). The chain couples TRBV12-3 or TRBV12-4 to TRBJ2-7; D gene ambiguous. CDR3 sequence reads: CASSLFNSYEQYF. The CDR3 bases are TGTGCCAGCAGCCTTTTTAACTCCTACGAGCAGTACTTC.